The 28 T cell receptor beta chains in this list originate from one sample, sequenced in a study of blood T cell repertoires in COVID-19. Data came from immunoSEQ multiplex PCR; TCRdb stores just in-frame clones and leaves some out. The top ten clones hold 2.1% of a sample with hundreds of thousands of clones, around 85% of them seen once. Sequencing used peripheral blood. The receptors were gathered from a woman in her thirties who had recovered from COVID-19.

The chain carries TRBV5-6 and TRBJ2-3; 7 bases are shared with TRBD2. V shed 2 bases, J shed 2 bases, and the junction held 8 bases outside the gene matches. Germline loops: CDR1 SGHDT, CDR2 YYEEEE. This CDR3 spans 16 amino acids. The CDR3 DNA reads as TGTGCCAGCAGCTTAAGGAGCGGGGCTTTCACAGATACGCAGTATTTT. This sequence encodes CASSLRSGAFTDTQYF.

This chain connects TRBV5-1 to TRBJ2-7; 7 bases are shared with TRBD2. Trimming at V came to 3 bases and at J to 2 bases, leaving 5 bases not matched to a gene. There are 14 residues in the CDR3. CDR1 is SGHRS, CDR2 YFSETQ, per germline. In nucleotides, the CDR3 is TGCGCCAGCAGCTCCGGGGAGGGCCCCTACGAGCAGTACTTC. Translating gives CASSSGEGPYEQYF.

This clone was counted once. This chain joins TRBV27 and TRBJ1-2, with D perhaps TRBD1 (5 bases). Trimming took off 5 bases at V and 2 bases at J, with 12 bases between the two ends. The CDR3 runs 14 residues. The germline V gene has CDR1 MNHEY and CDR2 SMNVEV (reference sequence). CDR3 coding DNA: TGTGCCAGCAGTCCGGGGAGGGGCAACTATGGCTACACCTTC. It codes for CASSPGRGNYGYTF.

The rearrangement uses TRBV18 and TRBJ2-4, with 16 bases matching TRBD2. V shed 3 bases and J 7 bases; nucleotides not matched to a gene: 12. CDR1 is KGHSH, CDR2 LQKENI, per germline. The CDR3 is 19 residues long. The CDR3 loop is CASSPKGLAGGLLENIQYF. CDR3 in DNA: TGTGCCAGCTCACCCAAGGGACTAGCGGGGGGGCTTTTGGAGAACATTCAGTACTTC.

The V gene is TRBV16, the J gene TRBJ2-3; D might be TRBD1 (6 bases). V lost 0 bases, J lost 2 bases, and 12 bases lay in between. CDR3 length: 16 residues. Germline V gene lookup returns CDR1 KGHSY and CDR2 FQNENV. CDR3 sequence: CASSQSLQGNTDTQYF. The CDR3 DNA reads TGTGCCAGCAGCCAATCCTTACAGGGAAACACAGATACGCAGTATTTT.

The chain carries TRBV19 and TRBJ1-5; 8 nucleotides agree with TRBD1. The CDR3 is 14 residues long. Germline lookup yields CDR1 LNHDA and CDR2 SQIVND (reference sequence). Unmatched junction bases numbered 5, after V lost 5 bases and J lost 5 bases. The CDR3 is CASSAGGRDQPQHF. The CDR3 DNA reads as TGTGCCAGTAGTGCAGGGGGCCGCGATCAGCCCCAGCATTTT. Supplemented by reference TRBV19 and TRBJ1-5, the full variable domain reads DGGITQSPKYLFRKEGQNVTLSCEQNLNHDAMYWYRQDPGQGLRLIYYSQIVNDFQKGDIAEGYSVSREKKESFPLTVTSAQKNPTAFYLCASSAGGRDQPQHFGDGTRLSIL.

This clone has a single count. The chain joins TRBV14 to TRBJ1-5, with D possibly matching TRBD1 (5 bases). The CDR3 is made up of 13 amino acids. V was shortened by 4 bases and J by 4 bases, with 8 bases between the two germline ends. CDR1 is SGHDN, CDR2 FVKESK, per germline. DNA for the CDR3: TGTGCCAGCAGCCTTGCAGGGAATCAGCCCCAGCATTTT. Translating it yields CASSLAGNQPQHF. The variable domain in full, with the rest retrieved from reference TRBV14 and TRBJ1-5, is EAGVTQFPSHSVIEKGQTVTLRCDPISGHDNLYWYRRVMGKEIKFLLHFVKESKQDESGMPNNRFLAERTGGTYSTLKVQPAELEDSGVYFCASSLAGNQPQHFGDGTRLSIL.

This clone was seen only a few times. This chain links TRBV5-6 with TRBJ2-7; 9 nucleotides match TRBD1. Germline values: CDR1 SGHDT, CDR2 YYEEEE. The ends lost 2 bases at V and 5 bases at J; junction bases unmatched: 11. This CDR3 comprises 16 residues. The DNA of the CDR3 is TGTGCCAGCAGCTTAAAACCGGGACAGGGTTATCACGAGCAGTACTTC. Translation gives CASSLKPGQGYHEQYF. Supplemented by reference TRBV5-6 and TRBJ2-7, the full variable domain reads DAGVTQSPTHLIKTRGQQVTLRCSPKSGHDTVSWYQQALGQGPQFIFQYYEEEERQRGNFPDRFSGHQFPNYSSELNVNALLLGDSALYLCASSLKPGQGYHEQYFGPGTRLTVT.

CDR3 nucleotides: TGTGCCAGCAGCCCCGGGAACTCTGGAAACACCATATATTTT. Protein product: CASSPGNSGNTIYF. The V call is TRBV5-6, the J call TRBJ1-3; D unresolved. The ends were cut back, 4 bases at V and 0 bases at J, with 8 bases in the middle. The germline CDR1 and CDR2 sequences are SGHDT and YYEEEE. The CDR3 runs to 14 residues.

The DNA for the CDR3 is TGTGCCAGCAGTCAATACAGCGGGAGGGCGGAGTTCTTC. Its translation: CASSQYSGRAEFF. The chain combines TRBV28 with TRBJ2-1; 10 bases agree with TRBD2. The CDR3 runs 13 residues. The V segment lost 5 bases and the J segment 14 bases; nucleotides outside the gene matches: 9. CDR1 is MDHEN, CDR2 SYDVKM, per germline.

The gene calls are TRBV28 and TRBJ2-6; 8 bases are a match to TRBD2. With V trimmed by 2 bases and J by 2 bases, 5 bases remained unmatched. Germline V gene sequence: CDR1 MDHEN, CDR2 SYDVKM. This CDR3 is 17 amino acids long. The CDR3 here is CASSLVEGLAGANVLTF. Written as DNA, the CDR3 is TGTGCCAGCAGTTTAGTAGAGGGACTAGCTGGGGCCAACGTCCTGACTTTC.

The chain is built from TRBV27 and TRBJ2-7; TRBD2 agrees at 12 bases. Losses at the gene ends were 2 bases for V and 5 bases for J; bases not matched to a gene: 7. The CDR3 is made up of 16 amino acids. Looked up from germline, CDR1 is MNHEY and CDR2 is SMNVEV (reference sequence). The CDR3 region is CASSLVLAGGTHEQYF. CDR3 coding DNA: TGTGCCAGCAGTTTAGTACTAGCGGGAGGTACCCACGAGCAGTACTTC.

This clone appeared once. V usage is TRBV11-2 and J usage is TRBJ1-1, with D perhaps TRBD1 (5 bases). V was trimmed by 6 bases and J by 9 bases, leaving 17 bases between them. CDR1 is SGHAT, CDR2 FQNNGV, per germline. This CDR3 has 13 amino acids. The CDR3 DNA is TGTGCCAGCAGTTTTGGACATGGCAGAAAAGCTTTCTTT. As protein: CASSFGHGRKAFF.

V is TRBV5-1 and J is TRBJ1-2; the D gene is possibly TRBD1 (5 bases). The CDR3 is made up of 14 amino acids. V lost 6 bases and J lost 1, with 13 bases in between. Germline V CDR1 and CDR2: SGHRS, YFSETQ. This CDR3 reads CASTLGGINYGYTF. The CDR3 nucleotides read TGCGCCAGCACCCTCGGGGGGATTAACTATGGCTACACCTTC. Full variable domain (missing parts from reference TRBV5-1 and TRBJ1-2): KAGVTQTPRYLIKTRGQQVTLSCSPISGHRSVSWYQQTPGQGLQFLFEYFSETQRNKGNFPGRFSGRQFSNSRSEMNVSTLELGDSALYLCASTLGGINYGYTFGSGTRLTVV.

Many counts were recorded for this clone. This sample includes further DNA sequences coding for the same CDR3. The chain is built from TRBV19 and TRBJ1-1; D is possibly TRBD1 (6 bases). Germline V gene lookup returns CDR1 LNHDA and CDR2 SQIVND (reference sequence). This CDR3 is built from 13 residues. Trimming left V 3 bases short and J 3 bases short, with 8 bases between. Here the CDR3 DNA reads TGTGCCAGTAGTATTAAGGGGGACACTGAAGCTTTCTTT. This gives the protein CASSIKGDTEAFF.

The J gene is TRBJ2-7, the V gene TRBV29-1, with 7 nucleotides matching TRBD2. After removal of 4 bases from V and 2 bases from J, the junction contained 8 bases not matched to a gene. Per germline, CDR1 SQVTM and CDR2 ANQGSEA. This CDR3 comprises 14 residues. The CDR3 bases are TGCAGCGTTGTTGACGTTGCGGGAGCCTACGAGCAGTACTTC. This gives the protein CSVVDVAGAYEQYF.

V is TRBV4-1 and J is TRBJ2-1, with TRBD2 matching over 8 bases. With 4 bases clipped from V and 4 bases from J, the junction kept 6 bases outside the gene matches. This CDR3 has 15 amino acids. Germline lookup yields CDR1 MGHRA and CDR2 YSYEKL. As DNA, the CDR3 is TGCGCCAGCAGCCCCCTTGGCGGGAGGTACAATGAGCAGTTCTTC. It translates to CASSPLGGRYNEQFF.

This chain joins TRBV10-3 and TRBJ1-4; perhaps TRBD1 as D (5 bases). In germline, CDR1 is ENHRY, CDR2 SYGVKD. Trimming pared 0 bases from V and 7 bases from J, leaving 9 bases between. The CDR3 is 14 residues long. The CDR3 DNA sequence: TGTGCCATCAGTGAGTCCAGGGAGGGTGAAAAACTGTTTTTT. Residues: CAISESREGEKLFF.

The V gene is TRBV11-2, the J gene TRBJ2-7, with 13 positions matching TRBD2. V lost 4 bases, J lost 5 bases, and 8 bases stayed unmatched. This CDR3 is built from 16 residues. Germline V gene lookup returns CDR1 SGHAT and CDR2 FQNNGV. The CDR3 nucleotides read TGTGCCAGCAGCTCACCACCGGGACTAGCGGGGAACGAGCAGTACTTC. Translation: CASSSPPGLAGNEQYF.

The gene calls are TRBV19 and TRBJ1-5; D possibly corresponds to TRBD1 (5 bases). Trimming left V 5 bases short and J 0 bases short, with 11 bases between. The germline gives CDR1 LNHDA, CDR2 SQIVND (reference sequence). The CDR3 totals 15 residues. The CDR3 DNA sequence: TGTGCCAGTAGTCACGACAGAGATAGCAATCAGCCCCAGCATTTT. Its translation: CASSHDRDSNQPQHF.

The V gene is TRBV4-1, the J gene TRBJ1-6, with D perhaps TRBD1 (5 bases). V lost 2 bases to trimming and J lost 8 bases, with 16 bases between them. This CDR3 spans 16 amino acids. Germline V gene lookup returns CDR1 MGHRA and CDR2 YSYEKL. Here the CDR3 DNA reads TGCGCCAGCAGCCAAATTTCCGGGACGGGGGATTCACCCCTCCACTTT. Its protein is CASSQISGTGDSPLHF.

J is TRBJ1-2 and V is TRBV30, with a tentative D call TRBD1 (5 bases). CDR3 size: 15 residues. Trimming stripped 0 bases from V and 0 bases from J, with 11 bases between. Germline V lookup: CDR1 GTSNPN, CDR2 SVGIG (reference sequence). Written as DNA, the CDR3 is TGTGCCTGGAGTGTCAGGACACTGACTAACTATGGCTACACCTTC. Its translation: CAWSVRTLTNYGYTF.

The chain combines TRBV6-5 with TRBJ2-5; D might be TRBD2 (5 bases). In germline, CDR1 is MNHEY, CDR2 SVGAGI. V lost 6 bases, J lost 3 bases, and 11 bases lay in between. The CDR3 loop spans 13 amino acids. The CDR3 sequence is CASRGPGEETQYF. CDR3 coding DNA: TGTGCCAGCAGAGGACCCGGGGAAGAGACCCAGTACTTC.

The CDR3 sequence: CASSLEGTGWMGEQYF. CDR3 coding DNA: TGTGCCAGCAGCTTAGAAGGGACAGGGTGGATGGGCGAGCAGTACTTC. The V and J genes are TRBV13 and TRBJ2-7; TRBD1 matches at 9 bases. The CDR3 extends over 16 amino acids. V shed 1 base, J shed 6 bases, and the junction held 10 bases outside the gene matches. From germline, CDR1 is PRHDT and CDR2 FYEKMQ (reference sequence). Looking up the rest from reference TRBV13 and TRBJ2-7 gives the full variable domain: AAGVIQSPRHLIKEKRETATLKCYPIPRHDTVYWYQQGPGQDPQFLISFYEKMQSDKGSIPDRFSAQQFSDYHSELNMSSLELGDSALYFCASSLEGTGWMGEQYFGPGTRLTVT.

The genes are TRBV6-5 and TRBJ2-1, with no clear D. V lost 6 bases and J 3 bases, leaving 12 bases between the germline ends. The V gene's germline CDR1 is MNHEY and CDR2 SVGAGI. This CDR3 is built from 14 residues. In DNA, the CDR3 is TGTGCCAGCAGAGACCGACACCTCTACAATGAGCAGTTCTTC. Protein product: CASRDRHLYNEQFF.

The gene calls are TRBV21-1 and TRBJ2-7; TRBD1 is the table's D call and was not checked against the DNA. TRBV21-1 is designated a pseudogene. The CDR3 is 18 residues long. The CDR3 protein is CASSSKVSTGTGSYEQYF. The CDR3 DNA reads as TGTGCCAGCAGCTCAAAGGTTAGTACCGGGACAGGGTCCTACGAGCAGTACTTC.

This chain links TRBV24-1 with TRBJ2-7; D unclear. Germline V gives CDR1 KGHDR, CDR2 SFDVKD. V was shortened by 6 bases and J by 0 bases, with 8 bases between the two germline ends. The CDR3 is 13 residues long. For the CDR3, the DNA is TGTGCCACCAGTACTCCCGGCTCCTACGAGCAGTACTTC. Translated, it gives CATSTPGSYEQYF.

The chain links TRBV5-1 to TRBJ2-7; TRBD1 matches 8 bases. The CDR3 runs 14 residues. Germline CDR1 reads SGHRS; CDR2 reads YFSETQ. With V trimmed by 3 bases and J by 5 bases, 7 bases remained unmatched. This CDR3 reads CASSSGTGRDEQYF. CDR3 DNA sequence: TGCGCCAGCAGCTCCGGGACAGGTAGGGACGAGCAGTACTTC.